These 5 T cell receptor beta chains originate from one sample sequenced in a study of blood T cell repertoires in COVID-19. The repertoire was sequenced with immunoSEQ multiplex PCR; TCRdb's copy has only in-frame clones and lacks some. The repertoire consists of roughly 230,000 clones, with about 85% occurring once and the leading ten covering less than 8.5%. Sequenced: PBMCs or T cells enriched from blood (not recorded which). Every receptor here comes from a woman aged 50 to 60 who had been exposed to COVID-19.

The gene calls are TRBV5-4 and TRBJ1-6; 10 bases map to TRBD1. Germline CDR1 and CDR2: SGHNT and YYREEE (reference sequence). The CDR3 totals 15 residues. The ends lost 4 bases at V and 10 bases at J; junction bases unmatched: 8. The DNA of the CDR3 is TGTGCCAGCAGCATGGGACAGGGGATTTCGTCACCCCTCCACTTT. As protein: CASSMGQGISSPLHF. Filled out from reference TRBV5-4 and TRBJ1-6, the complete variable domain reads ETGVTQSPTHLIKTRGQQVTLRCSSQSGHNTVSWYQQALGQGPQFIFQYYREEENGRGNFPPRFSGLQFPNYSSELNVNALELDDSALYLCASSMGQGISSPLHFGNGTRLTVT.

A few counts support this clone. V usage is TRBV12-3 or TRBV12-4 and J usage is TRBJ1-1, with 9 bases aligning to TRBD1. The CDR3 runs to 11 residues. J lost 10 bases, V lost 3 bases, and 0 bases had no gene match. In nucleotides, the CDR3 is TGTGCCAGCAGTTTGGACAGGGGAGCTTTCTTT. Protein product: CASSLDRGAFF.

The chain carries TRBV14 and TRBJ2-2, with 8 positions matching TRBD1. The CDR3 loop spans 16 amino acids. The germline V gene encodes CDR1 SGHDN and CDR2 FVKESK. Trimming removed 6 bases from V and 6 bases from J; junction bases left unmatched: 12. In DNA, the CDR3 is TGTGCCAGCAGTCACATACAGGGGGTCGCGGCCGGGGAGCTGTTTTTT. It specifies CASSHIQGVAAGELFF.

The genes are TRBV19 and TRBJ1-2; D is possibly TRBD1 (5 bases). CDR3 size: 17 residues. Germline V gene lookup returns CDR1 LNHDA and CDR2 SQIVND (reference sequence). Trimming took 5 bases from V and 0 from J, leaving 19 bases between them. The CDR3 DNA is TGTGCCAGTAGTCTTAGCCTCCAGGGTGCCGCTAACTATGGCTACACCTTC. Encoded protein: CASSLSLQGAANYGYTF.

DNA of the CDR3: TGTGCCAGCAGTCCCCGACAGGGGGTGGAAGAAAAACTGTTTTTT. It specifies CASSPRQGVEEKLFF. The chain combines TRBV25-1 with TRBJ1-4; 9 bases are shared with TRBD1. The junction had 9 bases not matched to a gene; V was cut back by 5 bases and J by 8 bases. The CDR3 totals 15 residues. Germline-derived CDR1 and CDR2 are MGHDK and SYGVNS.